This T cell receptor beta chain was recovered during a study of T cell clonality in common variable immunodeficiency. Generated by immunoSEQ multiplex PCR, the TCRdb table keeps only in-frame clones and is missing some. Listed for the sample are tens of thousands of clones, none seen a single time. There are many counts of this clone. The sequence was obtained from a person aged 18 to 75 in good health. Input material: peripheral blood mononuclear cells.

The covered CDR3 bases are TGCAGTGCTAGGCGGGGCGTCTCGAACACCGGGGAG. Its protein is CSARRGVSNTGE. From start to end, the CDR3 is CSARRGVSNTGELFF. The chain uses TRBV20-1 and TRBJ2-2, with D maybe TRBD2 (6 bases). From the germline J gene comes the end of the CDR3, since the read stops 3 residues before it. The germline CDR1 and CDR2 sequences are DFQATT and SNEGSKA (reference sequence). The CDR3 contains 15 residues. Trimming took 3 bases from V and 0 from J, leaving 11 bases between them.